Sequencing of this TCR beta chain was carried out in a study of T cell clonotyping in hematopoietic cell transplantation. Study summary: Pretransplant recipient samples were taken after cytoreduction.

Data came from immunoSEQ multiplex PCR; TCRdb stores just in-frame clones and leaves some out. This table holds tens of thousands of clones, 90% found once. V lost 6 bases to trimming and J lost 15 bases; unmatched junction nucleotides: 12. The CDR3 has 13 amino acids. CDR1 ENHRY and CDR2 SYGVKD come from the germline V gene. As concerns this clone: What it recognizes is unknown.

Time point described: recipient sample about 28 days before transplant, after cytoreduction. Study-wide points: Cells were unsorted, so CD4 and CD8 contributions were not separated. Recipient TCR diversity dropped after transplant; expanded clonotypes rose from day 30 to 180. Few recipient clonotypes overlapped donors; over 97% were de novo at given depth.

This clonotype originated in a man aged 18 to 29 with biphenotypic leukemia. Some clones in this sample may be carry-over from other donors' samples. This material consisted of peripheral blood mononuclear cells, taken before stem cell transplant. The chain carries TRBV10-3 and TRBJ2-1; TRBD1 aligns across 9 bases. The chain's CDR3 is CAISTGAQGARFF. The CDR3 DNA follows: TGTGCCATCAGCACGGGGGCACAGGGGGCGCGGTTCTTC.